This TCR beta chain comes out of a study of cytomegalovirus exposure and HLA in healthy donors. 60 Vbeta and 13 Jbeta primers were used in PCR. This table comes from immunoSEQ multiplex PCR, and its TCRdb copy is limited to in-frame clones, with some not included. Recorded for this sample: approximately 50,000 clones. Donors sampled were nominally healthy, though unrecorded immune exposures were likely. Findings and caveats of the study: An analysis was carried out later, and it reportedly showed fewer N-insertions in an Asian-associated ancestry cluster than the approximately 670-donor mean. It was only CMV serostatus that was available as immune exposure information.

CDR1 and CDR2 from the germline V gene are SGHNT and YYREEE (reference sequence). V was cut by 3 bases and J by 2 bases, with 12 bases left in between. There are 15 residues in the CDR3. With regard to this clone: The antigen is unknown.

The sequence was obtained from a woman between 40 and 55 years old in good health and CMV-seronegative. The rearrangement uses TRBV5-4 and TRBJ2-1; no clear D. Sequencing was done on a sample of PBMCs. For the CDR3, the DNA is TGTGCCAGCAGCTGGCGACTGGAAGCCTACAATGAGCAGTTCTTC. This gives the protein CASSWRLEAYNEQFF. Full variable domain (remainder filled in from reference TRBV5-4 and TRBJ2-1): ETGVTQSPTHLIKTRGQQVTLRCSSQSGHNTVSWYQQALGQGPQFIFQYYREEENGRGNFPPRFSGLQFPNYSSELNVNALELDDSALYLCASSWRLEAYNEQFFGPGTRLTVL.